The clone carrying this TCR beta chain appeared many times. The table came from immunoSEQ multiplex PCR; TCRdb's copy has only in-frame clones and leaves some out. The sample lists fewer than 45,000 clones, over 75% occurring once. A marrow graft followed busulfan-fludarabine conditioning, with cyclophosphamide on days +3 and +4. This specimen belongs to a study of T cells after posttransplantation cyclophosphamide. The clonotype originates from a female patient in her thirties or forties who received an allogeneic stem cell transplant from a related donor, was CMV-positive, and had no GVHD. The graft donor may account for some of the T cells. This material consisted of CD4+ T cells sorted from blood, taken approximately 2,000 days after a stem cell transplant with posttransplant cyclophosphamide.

The CDR3 region has the DNA TGTGCCAGCAGCTTAAATTCCGGGGATCAGCCCCAGCATTTT. Residues: CASSLNSGDQPQHF. This sequence joins TRBV7-2 and TRBJ1-5; D is ambiguous. V lost 2 bases and J 5 bases, leaving 10 bases between the germline ends. Germline CDR1 reads SGHTA; CDR2 reads FQGNSA. CDR3 length equals 14 residues.